The TCR beta chain under discussion was sequenced for a study of blood T cells in healthy people across ages. Overall study findings and caveats: Fewer expanded clones and more diversity marked long-lived versus aged donors.

The CDR3 runs to 15 residues. Germline CDR1 is SGHTA and CDR2 is FQGNSA. V lost 6 bases and J lost 4; bases outside the gene matches: 6. Extracted total RNA amounted to at least 5.5 micrograms for each sample. The authors ran a second PCR of roughly 7 to 11 cycles using a sample-barcoded 5' primer and a J-beta primer mix. TCRdb independently ran MiXCR on the 5' RACE reads; one entry per CDR3 protein. The sample carries 760,000 or so distinct CDR3 sequences, more than 20% recorded once. This clonotype turned up a few times. Its specificity is not known. The sample also formed part of further work on T cells of mothers and their children. This second study notes: It was found that thymic selection shapes TCR recombination output similarly in related and unrelated pairs. Persisting microchimeric T cell clones went undetected.

This chain connects TRBV7-2 to TRBJ2-1, with 10 bases matching TRBD2. Sequenced sample: blood. This receptor was taken from a boy aged 10-17 years in good health. Written as DNA, the CDR3 is TGTGCCAGCAGGTTGGATAGCGGGAGGTACAATGAGCAGTTCTTC. The encoded protein is CASRLDSGRYNEQFF.